This T cell receptor (beta chain) was retrieved from a study of control samples from healthy donors and cancer patients. Measured with immunoSEQ multiplex PCR; TCRdb has only the in-frame clones, and not every one. Among around 71,000 clones listed, 90% were seen once. Sequencing was carried out using PBMCs. This TCR was sampled from a woman in her forties or fifties with colorectal cancer.

As DNA, the CDR3 is TGTGCCAGCAGTTTATCGCCGAGGTATGGCTACACCTTC. It translates to CASSLSPRYGYTF. The chain has TRBV27 and TRBJ1-2; D is unresolved. Deletions cut 0 bases from V and 5 bases from J, with 7 bases between. The germline V gene has CDR1 MNHEY and CDR2 SMNVEV (reference sequence). This CDR3 spans 13 amino acids.